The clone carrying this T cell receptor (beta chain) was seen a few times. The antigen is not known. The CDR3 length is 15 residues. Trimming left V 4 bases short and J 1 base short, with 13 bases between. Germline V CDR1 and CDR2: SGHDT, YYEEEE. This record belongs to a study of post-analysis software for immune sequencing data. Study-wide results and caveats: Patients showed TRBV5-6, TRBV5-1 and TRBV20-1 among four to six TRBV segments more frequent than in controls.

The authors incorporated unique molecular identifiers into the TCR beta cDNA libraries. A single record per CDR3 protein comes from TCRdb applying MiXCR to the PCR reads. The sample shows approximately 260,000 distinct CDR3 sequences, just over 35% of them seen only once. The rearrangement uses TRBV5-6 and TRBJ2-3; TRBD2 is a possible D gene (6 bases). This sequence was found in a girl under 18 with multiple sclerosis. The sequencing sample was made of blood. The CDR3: CASSPEGHGTDTQYF. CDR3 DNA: TGTGCCAGCAGCCCGGAGGGGCACGGCACAGATACGCAGTATTTT.